Listed below are T cell receptor beta chains from one sample, sequenced in a study of shared clonotypes between healthy human individuals. TCRdb's copy holds only in-frame clones and misses some; the assay was immunoSEQ multiplex PCR. The table lists some 2,400,000 clones, more than 90% of them singletons. The material sequenced was naive CD4+ T cells sorted from blood. The source is a man younger than 35 in good health. Both conserved end residues are part of each CDR3. The D gene is left open where the match is weak.

d_gene	v_gene	j_gene	CDR3aa
.	TRBV10-3	TRBJ1-1	CAIGGLISEAFF
TRBD2	TRBV30	TRBJ2-2	CAWTLREGLADSNTGELFF
TRBD2	TRBV6-1	TRBJ2-1	CASSGRVASGYNEQFF
TRBD2	TRBV11-2	TRBJ2-7	CASSPTGLAGAHEQYF
.	TRBV5-1	TRBJ1-3	CASSLGSFTTGNTIYF
.	TRBV18	TRBJ1-5	CASSPPGGEGPQHF
TRBD2	TRBV5-1	TRBJ2-7	CASSLGSGVSSYEQYF
TRBD1	TRBV5-4	TRBJ2-7	CASSPDRSSYEQYF
.	TRBV2	TRBJ2-6	CASSPDLKLSGANVLTF
.	TRBV19	TRBJ1-6	CASSIFSGVGTTLSPLHF
TRBD1	TRBV5-1	TRBJ2-5	CASSPTGTETQYF
.	TRBV29-1	TRBJ1-2	CSGLQGKGGYTF
.	TRBV4-1	TRBJ1-5	CASSQDERTLGNQPQHF
.	TRBV28	TRBJ1-5	CASSSPGPSNQPQHF
.	TRBV27	TRBJ2-1	CASSFQGWSNEQFF
.	TRBV5-1	TRBJ1-2	CASSLTLGSNYGYTF
.	TRBV30	TRBJ2-5	CAWSVGAGSWETQYF
.	TRBV30	TRBJ1-6	CAWKQGGNSPLHF
TRBD2	TRBV11-2	TRBJ2-1	CASSSTGLAGGYEQFF
.	TRBV5-4	TRBJ1-4	CASSPGRVNEKLFF
TRBD1	TRBV20-1	TRBJ1-4	CSAGQDEKLFF
TRBD1	TRBV7-2	TRBJ2-7	CASSLDGTVDYEQYF
.	TRBV19	TRBJ2-7	CASSIVGTYEQYF
.	TRBV12-2	TRBJ2-1	CASRLATQRSYNEQFF
TRBD2	TRBV7-8	TRBJ2-7	CASSLASREGLEQYF
.	TRBV7-8	TRBJ1-2	CASSLMIGATRQRATGYTF
.	TRBV5-1	TRBJ2-3	CASSLSRASTDTQYF
.	TRBV10-3	TRBJ1-4	CAISEGAGEKLFF
.	TRBV15	TRBJ2-6	CATSRGISGANVLTF
TRBD2	TRBV5-6	TRBJ2-7	CASSPRSGRSRGIYEQYF
.	TRBV27	TRBJ2-7	CASSFLVGGGPGEQYF
.	TRBV6-1	TRBJ2-3	CASSIEVTQYF
.	TRBV27	TRBJ2-7	CASSLSTGISYEQYF
TRBD1	TRBV19	TRBJ1-2	CASSSGQGDYGYTF
.	TRBV12-5	TRBJ2-5	CASGTGLASIQETQYF
.	TRBV25-1	TRBJ1-1	CASSSTGNTEAFF
.	TRBV25-1	TRBJ1-2	CASSASGAGGYTF
.	TRBV5-6	TRBJ2-5	CASSLIYSSVGETQYF
.	TRBV2	TRBJ2-6	CASMLVQGSGANVLTF
.	TRBV7-2	TRBJ2-1	CASSFGGIYNEQFF
.	TRBV2	TRBJ1-1	CASSVSGSNTEAFF
.	TRBV11-2	TRBJ2-5	CASSPGEGLKTQYF
TRBD2	TRBV28	TRBJ2-7	CASSLYGRGSYEQYF
TRBD1	TRBV5-5	TRBJ1-5	CASSPTGGASNQPQHF
TRBD1	TRBV7-3	TRBJ2-5	CASSSGQGAETQYF
TRBD1	TRBV30	TRBJ1-5	CAWSTQGRHQPQHF
.	TRBV30	TRBJ2-7	CARAEAYEQYF
.	TRBV7-2	TRBJ1-5	CASSLAAGKGQPQHF
TRBD1	TRBV7-9	TRBJ2-1	CASSLLYPGQGSSYNEQFF
.	TRBV6-5	TRBJ2-7	CASSYNWQTSSYEQYF
.	TRBV6-6	TRBJ2-3	CASTSSGGTDTQYF
TRBD2	TRBV4-3	TRBJ2-7	CASSQGGGLAGFHEQYF
.	TRBV6-1	TRBJ2-1	CASSEVTAQSYNEQFF
TRBD2	TRBV7-3	TRBJ2-1	CASSLSSGGLSEQFF
.	TRBV6-5	TRBJ2-7	CASSYSGHGFGEQHF